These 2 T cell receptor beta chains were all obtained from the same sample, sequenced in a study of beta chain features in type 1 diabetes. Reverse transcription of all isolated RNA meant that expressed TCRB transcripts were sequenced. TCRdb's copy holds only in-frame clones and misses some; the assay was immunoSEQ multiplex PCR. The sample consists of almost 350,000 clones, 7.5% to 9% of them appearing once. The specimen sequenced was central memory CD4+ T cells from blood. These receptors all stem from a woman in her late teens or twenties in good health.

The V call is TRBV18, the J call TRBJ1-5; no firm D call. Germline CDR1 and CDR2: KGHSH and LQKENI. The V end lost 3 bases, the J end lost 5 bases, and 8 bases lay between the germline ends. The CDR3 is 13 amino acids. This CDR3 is CASSPTSDQPQHF. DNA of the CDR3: TGTGCCAGCTCACCTACCAGTGATCAGCCCCAGCATTTT.

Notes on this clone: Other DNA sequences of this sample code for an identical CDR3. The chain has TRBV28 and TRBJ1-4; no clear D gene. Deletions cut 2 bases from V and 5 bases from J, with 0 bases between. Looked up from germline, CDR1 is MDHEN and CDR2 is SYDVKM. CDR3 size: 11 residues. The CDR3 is CASSLNEKLFF. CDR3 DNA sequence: TGTGCCAGCAGTTTAAATGAAAAACTGTTTTTT.